This T cell receptor (beta chain) is from a study of blood T cells in healthy people across ages. Germline CDR1 and CDR2: SGHTA and FQGNSA. The CDR3 covers 17 residues. V lost 1 base and J lost 4; bases outside the gene matches: 8. Alongside a J-beta primer mix, a sample-barcoded 5' primer served in a second PCR lasting roughly 7 to 11 cycles. Via MiXCR, TCRdb re-called the 5' RACE reads, giving one row per CDR3 protein. Of about 640,000 distinct CDR3 sequences in the sample, under 65% were seen once. This clonotype was counted between two and nine times. Input material: blood. This rearrangement joins TRBV7-2 to TRBJ2-1, with 9 bases lining up with TRBD2. This TCR was recovered from a man between 60 and 75 years old in good health. DNA for the CDR3: TGTGCCAGCAGCTTAGGCCCCGCGGGGGGGGGGTACAATGAGCAGTTCTTC. Translation gives CASSLGPAGGGYNEQFF.